Here is one TCR beta chain with its context. The data were obtained in a study of blood T cell repertoires in COVID-19. Germline lookup yields CDR1 MNHEY and CDR2 SVGAGI. Trimming at V came to 8 bases and at J to 6 bases, leaving 5 bases not matched to a gene. The CDR3 has 13 residues. Repertoires were generated with immunoSEQ multiplex PCR, while TCRdb's copy carries only in-frame clones and drops some. The sample contains 50,000 to 80,000 clones, 80% to 90% of which appear only once. Sequencing was carried out using peripheral blood. The sequence came from a woman in her fifties or sixties with COVID-19, enrolled during active disease. The rearrangement joins TRBV6-5 to TRBJ2-1, with 9 positions matching TRBD1. This CDR3 is CASRTGASNEQFF. The DNA of the CDR3 is TGTGCCAGCCGGACAGGGGCGTCCAATGAGCAGTTCTTC.